This TCR beta chain originates from a study of blood T cell repertoires in COVID-19 (TCRdb year 2020). Concerning the study at large: The collaborator samples originated in the United States, Italy and Spain and spanned the acute and convalescent phases of COVID-19. Nearly every sample came with metadata listing a de-identified subject ID, COVID-19 status, age in years and sex. Samples were obtained from the ongoing ImmuneRACE study (first 160 participants) and from roughly 1,300 subjects provided by 6 global collaborators. Where available, HLA class I and class II types were taken from metadata supplied by the sample provider and were not determined by assay-based typing. Deeply sampled blood TCRbeta repertoires from subjects exposed to, actively infected with, or recovered from COVID-19 were included in the dataset. The repertoires were made available in a free public database intended to serve as a resource for research on the immune response to SARS-CoV-2. The material from the prospective study consisted of cDNA or gDNA derived from T cells, B-cell-depleted T cells, or PBMCs.

Germline trimming amounts to 6 bases on V and 6 bases on J, with 2 as the count of junction bases outside the gene matches. The CDR1 and CDR2 encoded by the germline V gene (reference sequence) are SGHNT and YYREEE. CDR3 length: 11 amino acids, cysteine to phenylalanine. Only the CDR3 DNA is retained, 33 bases long and in frame from the first base. TCRbeta CDR3 regions were amplified from genomic DNA using the immunoSEQ Assay, a bias-controlled multiplex PCR. In the original analysis: The number of nucleated cells in each sample was estimated by amplification of reference gene primers within the assay. To quantify the absolute abundance of each unique TCRbeta CDR3 rearrangement, sequence reads were collapsed and filtered. For each sample, productive Simpson clonality was calculated as the square root of Simpson's diversity index across productive rearrangements. TCRdb provides this immuneACCESS table in a form limited to in-frame rearrangements. Some clones are lacking; in checked studies, under half of them reflect an unresolved V gene, and why the rest are absent is not known. That table is the source of V, J and clone size, and D and trimming were worked out from the DNA. This sample comprises approximately 200,000 clones, about 88% of them detected only once. Less than 3.5% of the sample is taken by the ten largest.

Each collaborating institution followed its own protocols to collect whole blood in K2EDTA tubes. For TCRbeta analysis, collaborators shipped samples in one of three forms: frozen whole blood, isolated PBMCs, or DNA extracted from either of those sample types. Note on this clone: It has no known antigen specificity. No quality values exist for individual bases; no much larger clone is one base distant.

Study-level results and caveats: How much clinical and demographic metadata was included differed by source and by participant, and the metadata was provided uncurated.

Here the chain combines TRBV5-4 and TRBJ1-2, and 7 junctional nucleotides match TRBD1. This clonotype was obtained from a woman aged 25 to 39 with active or convalescent COVID-19. The material sequenced was peripheral blood. The CDR3 amino acid sequence is: CASNRGDGYTF. The DNA reads TGTGCCAGCAACAGGGGAGATGGCTACACCTTC.